Here is one T cell receptor (beta chain) with its context. Its antigen specificity is not known. It has no much larger one-base neighbor in the sample; base qualities were not kept. The CDR3 runs 15 amino acids, cysteine and phenylalanine included. This entry keeps only the CDR3 DNA: 45 bases, framed from base 1. The CDR1 and CDR2 encoded by the germline V gene are SGHVS and FNYEAQ. Clipping removes 0 bases from V and 4 bases from J, with 2 as the unmatched junction base count. These data are taken from a study of CD8 T cells in Susac syndrome (dated by TCRdb to between 2018 and 2020). Looking at the study overall: The study used repertoire sequencing to test whether antigen drove CD8+ T cell activation and differentiation in Susac syndrome.

RNA was extracted with the RNeasy kit and roughly 0.45 to 1 ug was reverse transcribed using random hexamers. The immunoSEQ multiplex PCR assay, which covers 54 Vbeta and 13 Jbeta segments, was used to amplify TCR beta CDR3 regions. Bias from PCR amplification was corrected by using a synthetic template baseline for primer optimization and for computational correction. In the source study's methods: Reads were annotated to V, D and J genes according to IMGT and were analyzed with immunoSEQ Analyzer, with only productive sequences retained. To calculate clonality, Shannon entropy was normalized by log2 of the number of productive unique sequences and then subtracted from one. Public and private clones were assessed among the 100 most prevalent clones of each patient and control. A clone was defined as Susac-specific if it was absent from the healthy and MS cohorts, from about a thousand published viral clones and from other ImmuneACCESS disease sequences. The public reads were reprocessed in TCRdb via fastp at Q25 and MiXCR, keeping in-frame beta chains. Each entry merges the rows of one CDR3 protein and shows their most common DNA and genes. The V and J calls follow TCRdb's processing rather than the paper's. The sample data list 150,000 to 200,000 distinct CDR3 sequences, and roughly 92% of these were observed just once. Clones ranked in the top ten supply 0.095% to 0.12% of the sample.

Study-level results and caveats: The number of individuals in the TCR sequencing and HLA analysis was recognized as being relatively small.

Peripheral blood CD8+ and CD4+ T cells from healthy donors, Susac syndrome patients and multiple sclerosis patients were profiled using high-throughput TCR beta sequencing. Healthy donors were included as age- and sex-matched controls. Bulk CD8+ and CD4+ T cells were purified magnetically by negative isolation, whereas CD8+ TEMRA cells were enriched by FACS. Blood was collected in EDTA tubes and processed within 24 hours, with PBMCs isolated through density gradient centrifugation. PBMCs intended for TCR sequencing were cryopreserved in liquid nitrogen and were subsequently thawed in a 37 degrees C water bath. A purity of at least 90% was achieved for sorted or isolated CD4+, CD8+ and CD8+ TEMRA cells.

This sequence uses TRBV7-6 and TRBJ2-1, and TRBD1 matches 8 of the central bases. This TCR was recovered from a human donor in good health. The source material was CD4+ T cells from PBMCs. The sequence in DNA is TGTGCCAGCAGCTTAGCGGGACAGGTATACAATGAGCAGTTCTTC. Its product reads: CASSLAGQVYNEQFF.